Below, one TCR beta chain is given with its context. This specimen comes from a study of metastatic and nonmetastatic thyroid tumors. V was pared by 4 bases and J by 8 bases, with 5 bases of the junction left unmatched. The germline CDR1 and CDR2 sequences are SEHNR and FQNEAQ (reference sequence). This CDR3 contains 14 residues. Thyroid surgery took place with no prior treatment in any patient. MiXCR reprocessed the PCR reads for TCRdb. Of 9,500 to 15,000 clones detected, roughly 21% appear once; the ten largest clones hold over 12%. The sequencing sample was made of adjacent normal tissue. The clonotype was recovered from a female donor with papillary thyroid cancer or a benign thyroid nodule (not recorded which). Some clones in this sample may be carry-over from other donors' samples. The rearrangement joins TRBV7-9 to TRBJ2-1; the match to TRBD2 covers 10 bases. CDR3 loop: CASSSLGLADEQFF. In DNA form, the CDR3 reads TGTGCCAGCAGCTCCCTCGGACTAGCGGATGAGCAGTTCTTC.